The entry below describes one T cell receptor beta chain. Its target is not known. The record originates from a study of T cell responses to AZD1222 COVID-19 vaccine. V gave up 2 bases and J gave up 7 bases, with 15 bases separating them. The length of the CDR3 is 16 residues. The germline V gene has CDR1 LGHDT and CDR2 YNNKEL (reference sequence). Study findings and constraints: Recipients of AZD1222 seropositive at baseline numbered only 6 or 7. A rise in Spike-specific TCR breadth and depth followed two AZD1222 doses.

TCRdb's table, derived via immunoSEQ multiplex PCR, lists solely in-frame clones and lacks some. The sample contains fewer than 200,000 clones, over 80% of which appear only once. The origin of this receptor is an adult in good health. The starting material was peripheral blood, obtained on day 0 of AZD1222 vaccination. The chain couples TRBV3-1 (or the pseudogene TRBV3-2) to TRBJ1-6, with TRBD1 as a possible D gene (5 bases). CDR3 in amino acids: CASSQQVGRENSPLHF. CDR3 DNA: TGTGCCAGCAGCCAACAGGTTGGCAGGGAAAATTCACCCCTCCACTTT.